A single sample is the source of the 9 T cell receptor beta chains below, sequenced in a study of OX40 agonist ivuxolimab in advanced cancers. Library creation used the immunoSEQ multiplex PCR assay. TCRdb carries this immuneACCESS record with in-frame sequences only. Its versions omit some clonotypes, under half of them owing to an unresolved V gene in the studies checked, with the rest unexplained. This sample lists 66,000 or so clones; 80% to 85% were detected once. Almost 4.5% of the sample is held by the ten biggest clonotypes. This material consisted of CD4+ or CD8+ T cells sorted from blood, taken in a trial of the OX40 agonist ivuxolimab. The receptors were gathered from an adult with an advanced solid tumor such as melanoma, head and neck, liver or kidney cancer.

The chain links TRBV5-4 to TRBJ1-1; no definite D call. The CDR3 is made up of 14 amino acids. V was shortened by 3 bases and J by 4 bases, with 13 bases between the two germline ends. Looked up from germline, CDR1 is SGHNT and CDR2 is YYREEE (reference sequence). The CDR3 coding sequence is TGTGCCAGCAGCTCGAATACTAAAGGCACTGAAGCTTTCTTT. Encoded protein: CASSSNTKGTEAFF.

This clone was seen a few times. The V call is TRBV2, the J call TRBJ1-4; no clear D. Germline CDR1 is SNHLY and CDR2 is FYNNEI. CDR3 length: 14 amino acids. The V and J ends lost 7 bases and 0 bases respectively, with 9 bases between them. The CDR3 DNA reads TGTGCCAGCAAGACCATCACAACTAATGAAAAACTGTTTTTT. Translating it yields CASKTITTNEKLFF.

The CDR3 coding sequence is TGTGCCAGCAGTAGGACAGGGGGCCGGAACACTGAAGCTTTCTTT. Its translation: CASSRTGGRNTEAFF. The chain employs TRBV7-9 and TRBJ1-1; TRBD1 aligns across 11 bases. This CDR3 region has 15 residues. Trimming cost V 6 bases and J 1 base; bases outside gene matches: 4. Germline assignment: CDR1 SEHNR and CDR2 FQNEAQ (reference sequence).

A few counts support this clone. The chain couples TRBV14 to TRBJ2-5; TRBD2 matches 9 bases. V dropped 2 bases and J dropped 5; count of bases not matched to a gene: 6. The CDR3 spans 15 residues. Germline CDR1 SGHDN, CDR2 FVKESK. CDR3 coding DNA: TGTGCCAGCAGCCAACAGCTAGCGGGGTCGGAGACCCAGTACTTC. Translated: CASSQQLAGSETQYF.

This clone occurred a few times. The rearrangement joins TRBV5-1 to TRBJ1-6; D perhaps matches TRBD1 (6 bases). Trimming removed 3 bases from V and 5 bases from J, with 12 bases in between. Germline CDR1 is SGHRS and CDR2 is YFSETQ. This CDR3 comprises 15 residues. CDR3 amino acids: CASSSDSPNNSPLHF. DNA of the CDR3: TGCGCCAGCAGCTCGGACAGTCCAAATAATTCACCCCTCCACTTT.

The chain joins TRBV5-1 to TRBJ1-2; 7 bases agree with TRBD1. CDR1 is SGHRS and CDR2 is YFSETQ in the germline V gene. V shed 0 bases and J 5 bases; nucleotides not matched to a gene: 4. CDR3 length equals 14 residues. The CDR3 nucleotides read TGCGCCAGCAGCTTGGAGGACAGGCGTTATGGCTACACCTTC. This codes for CASSLEDRRYGYTF.

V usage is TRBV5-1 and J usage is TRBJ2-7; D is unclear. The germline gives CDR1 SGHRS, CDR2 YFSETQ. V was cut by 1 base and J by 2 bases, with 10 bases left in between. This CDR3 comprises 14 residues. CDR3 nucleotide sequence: TGCGCCAGCAGCTTGTTACAGAAGGCCTACGAGCAGTACTTC. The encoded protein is CASSLLQKAYEQYF.

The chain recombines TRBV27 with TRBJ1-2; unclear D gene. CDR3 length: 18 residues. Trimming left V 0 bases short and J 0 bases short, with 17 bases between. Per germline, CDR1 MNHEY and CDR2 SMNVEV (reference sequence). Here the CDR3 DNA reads TGTGCCAGCAGTTTATCGGGCGTCGGGCCCGGGGCTAACTATGGCTACACCTTC. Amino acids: CASSLSGVGPGANYGYTF.

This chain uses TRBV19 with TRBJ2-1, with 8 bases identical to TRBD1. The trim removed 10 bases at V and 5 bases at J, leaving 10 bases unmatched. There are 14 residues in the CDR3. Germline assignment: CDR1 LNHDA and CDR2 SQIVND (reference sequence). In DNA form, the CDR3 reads TGTGCCACCAGATGGACAGGGTTAGACAATGAGCAGTTCTTC. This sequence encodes CATRWTGLDNEQFF.